The next 6 T cell receptor beta chains were all read from a single sample in a study of blood T cells in healthy people across ages (dated by TCRdb to 2015 to 2017). Receptors were amplified or captured by 5' RACE. The sequencing machine was an Illumina HiSeq 2500. A second PCR of roughly 6 to 11 cycles was performed with a sample-barcoded 5' primer and a J-beta primer mix. Through fastp at Q25 and MiXCR, TCRdb rebuilt clones from the public reads, retaining in-frame beta chains. Entries are consolidated by CDR3 protein sequence, retaining the most common genes and DNA. Counted in this sample were 1.5 million to 2 million distinct CDR3 sequences; 49% of them appeared once. Of the sample, approximately 2.1% is held by the ten largest clones. The specimen was blood. Every receptor here comes from a woman in her forties in good health.

This chain connects TRBV6-2 or TRBV6-3 to TRBJ2-5; D perhaps matches TRBD1 (6 bases). V lost 4 bases and J lost 7, with 16 bases in between. CDR3 length: 14 amino acids. Per the germline V gene, CDR1 is MNHEY and CDR2 is SVGEGT. CDR3 in DNA: TGTGCCAGCAGTTTCTGGACAGCGGCAAGGACCCAGTACTTC. This translates into CASSFWTAARTQYF.

This clonotype was counted only a few times. V and J are TRBV7-2 and TRBJ1-5; no definite D call. Trimming shortened V by 4 bases and J by 3 bases, and 7 bases separated the two germline ends. This CDR3 contains 13 residues. The germline gives CDR1 SGHTA, CDR2 FQGNSA. The CDR3 DNA is TGTGCCAGCAGCTCTCGTTCCAATCAGCCCCAGCATTTT. The encoded protein is CASSSRSNQPQHF. The full variable domain, its missing parts supplied by reference TRBV7-2 and TRBJ1-5, is GAGVSQSPSNKVTEKGKDVELRCDPISGHTALYWYRQSLGQGLEFLIYFQGNSAPDKSGLPSDRFSAERTGGSVSTLTIQRTQQEDSAVYLCASSSRSNQPQHFGDGTRLSIL.

This clonotype was observed a handful of times. The chain combines TRBV10-2 with TRBJ2-3; 7 bases match TRBD2. V gave up 4 bases and J gave up 2 bases; unmatched junction bases: 3. The CDR3 has 14 amino acids. Germline CDR1 reads WSHSY; CDR2 reads SAAADI. The CDR3 bases are TGCGCCAGCAGTGCTAGCGGACACACAGATACGCAGTATTTT. Its protein product is CASSASGHTDTQYF.

V gene TRBV6-2 or TRBV6-3 combines with J gene TRBJ2-3; D is undetermined. Germline V gene sequence: CDR1 MNHEY, CDR2 SVGEGT. This CDR3 region has 13 residues. The V end lost 4 bases, the J end lost 2 bases, and 7 bases lay between the germline ends. The CDR3 DNA sequence: TGTGCCAGCAGTTCCTATATCACAGATACGCAGTATTTT. Protein product: CASSSYITDTQYF.

This chain connects TRBV28 to TRBJ1-2; the D is unclear. The length of the CDR3 is 15 residues. The germline V gene encodes CDR1 MDHEN and CDR2 SYDVKM. V lost 7 bases, J lost 4 bases, and 19 bases lay in between. The chain's CDR3 is CASIPSVGRGYGYTF. CDR3 DNA: TGTGCCAGCATACCCTCCGTAGGGAGAGGCTATGGCTACACCTTC.

V gene TRBV5-6 combines with J gene TRBJ2-7, with D possibly TRBD1 on 6 matching bases. The CDR3 sequence is 13 residues long. Trimming pared 3 bases from V and 3 bases from J, leaving 10 bases between. CDR1 SGHDT and CDR2 YYEEEE come from the germline V gene. For the CDR3, the DNA is TGTGCCAGCAGCTCCAGGGGCTACTACGAGCAGTACTTC. Encoded protein: CASSSRGYYEQYF.